Listed below are T cell receptor beta chains from one sample, sequenced in a study of beta chain features in type 1 diabetes. The protocol was immunoSEQ multiplex PCR, while the TCRdb copy is restricted to in-frame clones and leaves out a portion. The sample consists of approximately 250,000 clones, under 20% of them appearing once. Sequences were obtained from naive CD4+ T cells from blood. These receptors all stem from a man aged 30-40 years with type 1 diabetes. Both conserved end residues are trimmed from each CDR3.

CDR3 protein	V gene	J gene
SVSGQSTDTQY	TRBV29-1	TRBJ2-3
ASSSRDRGWYEQY	TRBV14	TRBJ2-7
AWSSSGGEAF	TRBV30	TRBJ1-1
ASSLVRGRGNQPQH	TRBV5-1	TRBJ1-5
SVGGQPTNEQF	TRBV29-1	TRBJ2-1
ASAIQETQY	TRBV5-1	TRBJ2-5
ASSRWTAVNTEAF	TRBV4-3	TRBJ1-1
AWSASGQGPPGDEKLF	TRBV30	TRBJ1-4
ASKEDSDEQF	TRBV2	TRBJ2-1
SAALLGNTEAF	TRBV29-1	TRBJ1-1
AWSRLAGFPPYEQY	TRBV30	TRBJ2-7
ASTSEGSVYEQY	TRBV28	TRBJ2-7
ASSLAGGAWST	TRBV7-9	TRBJ2-6
ASSDGGRGGDTQY	TRBV25-1	TRBJ2-3
ASSPFRRRDRGPYNEQF	TRBV28	TRBJ2-1
ASLLNDEQF	TRBV2	TRBJ2-1
SASGSDTQY	TRBV20-1	TRBJ2-3
ASSTRQTNYGYT	TRBV7-2	TRBJ1-2
SVVAGLRETQY	TRBV29-1	TRBJ2-5
AGGLAGGHYNEQF	TRBV6-1	TRBJ2-1
ASSVRPTSSSLGLGGANVLT	TRBV9	TRBJ2-6
ASSPDRGNQPQH	TRBV7-2	TRBJ1-5
ASSLRNEQF	TRBV7-8	TRBJ2-1
ASSPDRVSYEQY	TRBV7-2	TRBJ2-7
ASGQGMIETQY	TRBV28	TRBJ2-5
ASSLDRDNEQF	TRBV7-2	TRBJ2-1
AAQGASYNEQF	TRBV30	TRBJ2-1
ASSRDRVGYEQY	TRBV7-7	TRBJ2-7
ASSLDRAQETQY	TRBV7-2	TRBJ2-5
ASSEAGSATDTQY	TRBV2	TRBJ2-3
ASSLFQGGQETQY	TRBV27	TRBJ2-5
ASSSLTVTDTQY	TRBV11-2	TRBJ2-3
ASSLGQGAFGNTIY	TRBV5-4	TRBJ1-3
ASSLWGGGSREQY	TRBV28	TRBJ2-7
ASRQWDRVNEQF	TRBV6-1	TRBJ2-1
ASSPGWGRMNTEAF	TRBV7-6	TRBJ1-1
ASSKAWGFYEQY	TRBV19	TRBJ2-7
ASSSDGRADEKLF	TRBV5-1	TRBJ1-4
SVVTREETQY	TRBV29-1	TRBJ2-5
SVAQSDTQY	TRBV29-1	TRBJ2-3
ASSSGTGYPDTQY	TRBV7-9	TRBJ2-3
AISDYSSTSGKSREQF	TRBV10-3	TRBJ2-1
ASSAGQGYGELF	TRBV9	TRBJ2-2
AWSVRGSYEQY	TRBV30	TRBJ2-7
ASSPGTSQETQY	TRBV9	TRBJ2-5
AWSPGLAGGGDTQY	TRBV30	TRBJ2-3
AWTFNYGYT	TRBV30	TRBJ1-2
ASSQDLRGAGLDTQY	TRBV4-3	TRBJ2-3
ASRASVKTQY	TRBV25-1	TRBJ2-5